Here is one TCR beta chain with its context. MiXCR was run by TCRdb on the multiplex PCR reads, yielding one entry per CDR3 protein. The repertoire holds 290,000 or so distinct CDR3 sequences, 30% seen once, with more than 0.95% in the top ten. The data were obtained in a study of breast tumors, draining lymph nodes, adjacent tissues. Breast cancer patients provided tissue from their axillary draining lymph nodes. CDR3 length: 14 amino acids. V was clipped by 6 bases and J by 5 bases, with 16 bases between them. V gene TRBV12-3 or TRBV12-4 combines with J gene TRBJ1-1, with D possibly matching TRBD1 (5 bases). Sequenced input: axillary lymph node tissue. The sequence was obtained from a female donor with breast cancer. Some clones in this sample may be carry-over from other donors' samples. CDR3 DNA sequence: TGTGCCAGCAGCAGAACTTCGGGGGGAACTGAAGCTTTCTTT. Its protein is CASSRTSGGTEAFF.